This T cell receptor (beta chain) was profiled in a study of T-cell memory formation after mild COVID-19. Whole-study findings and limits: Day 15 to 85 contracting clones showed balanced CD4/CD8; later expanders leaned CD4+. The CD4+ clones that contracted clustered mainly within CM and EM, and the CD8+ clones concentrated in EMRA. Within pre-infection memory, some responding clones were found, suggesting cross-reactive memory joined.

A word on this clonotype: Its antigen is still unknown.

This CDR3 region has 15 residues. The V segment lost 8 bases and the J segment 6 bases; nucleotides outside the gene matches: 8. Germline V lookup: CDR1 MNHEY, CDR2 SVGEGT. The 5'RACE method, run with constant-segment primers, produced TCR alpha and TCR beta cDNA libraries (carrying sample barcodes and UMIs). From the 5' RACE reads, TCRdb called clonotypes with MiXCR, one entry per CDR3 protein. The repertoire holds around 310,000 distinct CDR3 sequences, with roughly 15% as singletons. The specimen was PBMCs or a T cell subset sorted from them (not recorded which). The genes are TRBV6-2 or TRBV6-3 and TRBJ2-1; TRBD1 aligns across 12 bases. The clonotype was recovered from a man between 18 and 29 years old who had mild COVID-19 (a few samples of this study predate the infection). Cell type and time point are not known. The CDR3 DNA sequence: TGTGCCAGCTCTCGGGACAGGGGGCGTTTCAATGAGCAGTTCTTC. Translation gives CASSRDRGRFNEQFF.